This T cell receptor beta chain was documented in a study of human T cells and chemical hapten exposure. At the level of the study: Patients had diphenylcyclopropenone applied to the scalp weekly throughout the approximately 24-week study. A mostly female patient group had alopecia areata, totalis or universalis.

Time point meaning: patch test 3, about 24 weeks after DPC sensitization. The treatment denotes: therapeutic diphenylcyclopropenone sensitization with weekly scalp DPC. Blood, whole and unfractionated, served as the source for total RNA extraction. Regarding this clonotype: Antigen: not known.

The CDR3 contains 16 residues. Trimming at V came to 7 bases and at J to 6 bases, leaving 14 bases not matched to a gene. Germline CDR1 is MNHEY and CDR2 is SVGEGT. TCRdb re-called the RACE reads through MiXCR, storing one row per CDR3 protein. The repertoire consists of under 200,000 distinct CDR3 sequences, with around a quarter occurring once and the leading ten covering 2% to 2.5%. General observations from the study: TCRs exceeding a frequency of 1 in 1000 stayed unchanged under DPC sensitization.

The rearrangement links TRBV6-2 or TRBV6-3 to TRBJ1-5, with TRBD1 matching 8 bases. This TCR derives from a young woman with alopecia areata. Some clones in this sample may be carry-over from other donors' samples. This material consisted of whole blood, taken in connection with sensitization to the hapten diphenylcyclopropenone (DPC). CDR3 sequence: CASNQPQGAHSQPQHF. As DNA, the CDR3 is TGTGCCAGCAACCAACCCCAGGGGGCCCATAGTCAGCCCCAGCATTTT.